These 14 T cell receptor beta chains were sequenced from one sample in a study of tumor-infiltrating lymphocytes in primary liver carcinoma. Unsorted whole blood yielded the blood RNA, and germline DNA was also extracted. From around 530 ng of total RNA, TCR beta-specific cDNA was reverse-transcribed using a constant-region primer. Slightly modified ARM-PCR, run as three nested multiplex PCR rounds, produced the TCR beta libraries. A C-beta reverse primer was combined with TRBV1-TRBV30 forward primers in the first two PCR rounds, and each round had roughly 9 cycles. TCRdb independently ran MiXCR on the multiplex PCR reads; one entry per CDR3 protein. This sample yields approximately 330,000 distinct CDR3 sequences, of which 65% are seen a single time; roughly 6.5% belongs to the top ten. The sample consisted of peripheral blood. These receptors all come from a man aged 40-49 years with primary liver carcinoma and hepatitis B virus infection.

This clonotype was recorded at least ten times. V usage is TRBV6-5 and J usage is TRBJ2-5; the match to TRBD1 covers 9 bases. The CDR3 has 15 residues. Trimming cost V 7 bases and J 2 bases; bases outside gene matches: 8. Germline lookup yields CDR1 MNHEY and CDR2 SVGAGI. The CDR3 DNA reads TGTGCCAGCAAGATACAGGGGGCACCACAAGAGACCCAGTACTTC. It codes for CASKIQGAPQETQYF.

This clonotype has a handful of counts. One end of the junction does not line up with germline, which may come from a read error. The chain recombines TRBV14 with TRBJ1-6; D remains ambiguous. Germline values: CDR1 SGHDN, CDR2 FVKESK. The CDR3 consists of 15 residues. This CDR3 reads CASSQARSYNSPLHF. For the CDR3, the DNA is TGTGCCAGCAGCCAAGCCCGTAGCTATAATTCGCCCCTCCACTTT.

Worth noting for this clonotype: A much bigger clone sits one base away, suggesting this may be a read error. J is TRBJ1-2 and V is TRBV6-5, with D possibly TRBD1 on 6 matching bases. This CDR3 comprises 16 residues. Germline CDR1 and CDR2: MNHEY and SVGAGI. CDR3 nucleotide sequence: TGTGCCAGCAGTTACTCGTACGGGGGCGCTAACTATGCCTACACCTTC. Residues: CASSYSYGGANYAYTF.

This clonotype has just a few counts. The chain links TRBV4-3 to TRBJ2-5; TRBD2 is a possible D gene (6 bases). Trimming shortened V by 0 bases and J by 4 bases, and 18 bases separated the two germline ends. Germline CDR1 reads LGHNA; CDR2 reads YSLEER. The CDR3 contains 17 residues. The CDR3 sequence: CASSQDPSYGGGETQYF. CDR3 DNA sequence: TGCGCCAGCAGCCAAGATCCATCCTACGGGGGAGGAGAGACCCAGTACTTC.

This clonotype was counted ten times or more. The chain employs TRBV12-3 or TRBV12-4 and TRBJ2-7; 8 bases agree with TRBD1. CDR3 length equals 14 residues. The junction had 6 bases not matched to a gene; V was cut back by 5 bases and J by 3 bases. The CDR3 reads CASSRRTGSYEQYF. In DNA, the CDR3 is TGTGCCAGCAGTCGGAGGACAGGGAGCTACGAGCAGTACTTC.

This clonotype appeared once. At one end the junction does not follow the germline gene, possibly because of a read error. V is TRBV11-2 and J is TRBJ1-5; no clear D. Germline-derived CDR1 and CDR2 are SGHAT and FQNNGV. CDR3 length: 15 residues. The CDR3 sequence: CASSLSLGGNQPQRF. CDR3 nucleotides: TGTGCCAGCAGCTTGAGCCTAGGTGGCAATCAGCCCCAGCGTTTT.

This clonotype turned up a few times. The chain uses TRBV6-5 and TRBJ2-1; the D is unclear. V lost 8 bases, J lost 5 bases, and 7 bases lay in between. The CDR3 contains 11 residues. Germline V CDR1 and CDR2: MNHEY, SVGAGI. The CDR3 sequence: CASVVDNEQFF. CDR3 DNA: TGTGCCAGCGTCGTAGACAATGAGCAGTTCTTC.

This clonotype was seen a single time. The rearrangement links TRBV30 to TRBJ1-5; no clear D. The germline gives CDR1 GTSNPN, CDR2 SVGIG (reference sequence). The V and J ends lost 0 bases and 9 bases respectively, with 15 bases between them. CDR3 length: 14 amino acids. This chain's CDR3 is CAWSVLSEGTPQHF. The CDR3 coding sequence is TGTGCCTGGAGTGTACTCTCAGAAGGAACGCCCCAGCATTTT.

Concerning this clonotype itself: Given a much more abundant clone one base away, this may be a read error. J is TRBJ1-5 and V is TRBV6-5, with 8 bases matching TRBD1. The germline gives CDR1 MNHEY, CDR2 SVGAGI. The CDR3 is made up of 15 amino acids. CDR3 amino acids: CTSTEAVQGGQPQHF. Here the CDR3 DNA reads TGTACCAGCACCGAAGCGGTACAGGGGGGTCAGCCCCAGCATTTT.

In regard to this clonotype: With a much larger clone just one base away, this may be a read error. This sequence joins TRBV6-2 or TRBV6-3 and TRBJ1-1; D not certain. Germline V lookup: CDR1 MNHEY, CDR2 SVGEGT. The CDR3 is 16 amino acids. The DNA of the CDR3 is TGTGCCTGCAGAGCTTTATTTGAATCCTCTGGCACTGAAGCTTTCTTT. It translates to CACRALFESSGTEAFF.

This clonotype appeared a few times. The chain has TRBV30 and TRBJ1-2; 8 nucleotides align to TRBD1. The J segment lost 1 base and the V segment lost 5 bases, leaving 6 bases of the junction unmatched. CDR1 is GTSNPN, CDR2 SVGIG, per germline (reference sequence). The CDR3 is made up of 14 amino acids. The CDR3 loop is CAWGLQGGNYGYTF. The CDR3 DNA sequence: TGTGCCTGGGGTTTACAGGGGGGTAACTATGGCTACACCTTC.

A note on this clonotype: A read error may explain this, as a much larger clone is one base away. This rearrangement joins TRBV29-1 to TRBJ1-1; D call uncertain. Germline-derived CDR1 and CDR2 are SQVTM and ANQGSEA. The CDR3 length is 11 residues. V was shortened by 8 bases and J by 5 bases, with 12 bases between the two germline ends. CDR3 sequence reads: CSLEVGTEAFF. CDR3 nucleotide sequence: TGCAGCCTGGAAGTTGGAACTGAAGCTTTCTTT. The whole variable domain, remainder taken from reference TRBV29-1 and TRBJ1-1, is SAVISQKPSRDICQRGTSLTIQCQVDSQVTMMFWYRQQPGQSLTLIATANQGSEATYESGFVIDKFPISRPNLTFSTLTVSNMSPEDSSIYLCSLEVGTEAFFGQGTRLTVV.

The chain combines TRBV5-1 with TRBJ1-1; no clear D gene. There are 15 residues in the CDR3. The V gene lost 7 bases and the J gene lost 0 bases, with 16 bases spanning the gap. The germline gives CDR1 SGHRS, CDR2 YFSETQ. CDR3 bases: TGCGCCAGCGCAGTGACAAGCTCTATGAACACTGAAGCTTTCTTT. It is translated as CASAVTSSMNTEAFF. Combining the CDR3 with reference TRBV5-1 and TRBJ1-1 gives the whole variable domain KAGVTQTPRYLIKTRGQQVTLSCSPISGHRSVSWYQQTPGQGLQFLFEYFSETQRNKGNFPGRFSGRQFSNSRSEMNVSTLELGDSALYLCASAVTSSMNTEAFFGQGTRLTVV.

Concerning this clonotype itself: The junction does not match germline at one end; this may be a read error. This chain links TRBV7-9 with TRBJ1-4, with D maybe TRBD1 (6 bases). Germline CDR1 reads SEHNR; CDR2 reads FQNEAQ (reference sequence). This CDR3 contains 16 residues. This CDR3 reads CASSLGAASTNERLFF. CDR3 coding DNA: TGTGCCAGCAGCCTGGGGGCCGCTTCTACTAATGAAAGACTGTTTTTT.